Presented here are 21 T cell receptor beta chains from one specimen sequenced in a study of T cell responses to AZD1222 COVID-19 vaccine. Data came from immunoSEQ multiplex PCR; TCRdb stores just in-frame clones and leaves some out. The table includes some 54,000 clones, around nine tenths detected once. The sequences come from peripheral blood, collected on day 0 of AZD1222 vaccination. These receptors all come from an adult in good health.

V is TRBV9 and J is TRBJ2-5; D not resolved. CDR3 length: 13 residues. V was shortened by 2 bases and J by 2 bases, with 7 bases between the two germline ends. Germline loops: CDR1 SGDLS, CDR2 YYNGEE. The DNA for the CDR3 is TGTGCCAGCAGCGTTGCCCCACAAGAGACCCAGTACTTC. Translated, it gives CASSVAPQETQYF.

This clone was counted between two and nine times. The rearrangement links TRBV7-8 to TRBJ1-2, with 9 nucleotides matching TRBD1. The ends lost 6 bases at V and 7 bases at J; junction bases unmatched: 6. Germline CDR1 is SGHVS and CDR2 is FQNEAQ. The CDR3 contains 13 residues. The CDR3 nucleotides are TGTGCCAGCAGGCAACAGGGGGCCGGTGGCTACACCTTC. Translated: CASRQQGAGGYTF.

This sequence joins TRBV9 and TRBJ2-7, with 10 bases that match TRBD1. The junction had 2 bases not matched to a gene; V was cut back by 3 bases and J by 5 bases. The V gene's germline CDR1 is SGDLS and CDR2 YYNGEE. The CDR3 is 13 residues long. The CDR3 DNA reads as TGTGCCAGCAGCGAAGGGACAGGGGACGAGCAGTACTTC. Translating it yields CASSEGTGDEQYF.

This chain joins TRBV18 and TRBJ1-1; 8 bases line up with TRBD1. This CDR3 is built from 16 residues. V lost 3 bases and J lost 1; bases outside the gene matches: 7. CDR1 is KGHSH and CDR2 is LQKENI in the germline V gene. In nucleotides, the CDR3 is TGTGCCAGCTCACCCAACGCCGGGACAGGGAACACTGAAGCTTTCTTT. This sequence encodes CASSPNAGTGNTEAFF. Full variable domain (missing parts from reference TRBV18 and TRBJ1-1): NAGVMQNPRHLVRRRGQEARLRCSPMKGHSHVYWYRQLPEEGLKFMVYLQKENIIDESGMPKERFSAEFPKEGPSILRIQQVVRGDSAAYFCASSPNAGTGNTEAFFGQGTRLTVV.

The chain has TRBV28 and TRBJ1-4; perhaps TRBD1 as D (6 bases). Between the trimmed V and J ends, which lost 4 bases and 10 bases, there was a span of 22 bases. CDR3 length: 16 amino acids. Germline V gene lookup returns CDR1 MDHEN and CDR2 SYDVKM. The CDR3 protein is CASSSIPGGAFGKLFF. The CDR3 nucleotides read TGTGCCAGCAGTTCCATCCCCGGGGGGGCTTTTGGAAAACTGTTTTTT.

This rearrangement joins TRBV7-8 to TRBJ1-2, with D perhaps matching TRBD1 (6 bases). Trimming took 4 bases from V and 6 from J, leaving 15 bases between them. There are 14 residues in the CDR3. Looked up from germline, CDR1 is SGHVS and CDR2 is FQNEAQ. The CDR3 DNA follows: TGTGCCAGCAGCTCCGAACAGGGAATAAATGGCTACACCTTC. This gives the protein CASSSEQGINGYTF.

V usage is TRBV7-9 and J usage is TRBJ2-1; TRBD1 agrees at 10 bases. The V and J ends lost 1 base and 5 bases, in that order; junction bases with no gene match: 2. The germline CDR1 and CDR2 sequences are SEHNR and FQNEAQ (reference sequence). This CDR3 is built from 15 residues. The CDR3 loop is CASSLGQGADNEQFF. CDR3 coding DNA: TGTGCCAGCAGCTTAGGACAGGGGGCGGACAATGAGCAGTTCTTC.

The chain has TRBV5-4 and TRBJ2-7; TRBD1 matches at 7 bases. The CDR3 has 17 amino acids. The junction had 9 bases not matched to a gene; V was cut back by 0 bases and J by 0 bases. Per germline, CDR1 SGHNT and CDR2 YYREEE (reference sequence). The CDR3 DNA sequence: TGTGCCAGCAGCTTGGCCCGGGGACAGCCTAGCTCCTACGAGCAGTACTTC. This codes for CASSLARGQPSSYEQYF.

The chain is built from TRBV7-2 and TRBJ2-1; 12 nucleotides agree with TRBD2. The J segment lost 9 bases and the V segment lost 6 bases, leaving 6 bases of the junction unmatched. The CDR3 spans 14 residues. In germline, CDR1 is SGHTA, CDR2 FQGNSA. CDR3 DNA sequence: TGTGCCAGCAGTCTAGCGGGGGGGCAGCTTGAGCAGTTCTTC. This sequence encodes CASSLAGGQLEQFF.

The V gene is TRBV4-2, the J gene TRBJ2-7; 8 bases line up with TRBD1. The germline V gene encodes CDR1 LGHNA and CDR2 YNFKEQ. The CDR3 has 14 amino acids. Trimming at V came to 4 bases and at J to 5 bases, leaving 7 bases not matched to a gene. CDR3 region: CASSRGQVVDEQYF. The CDR3 DNA follows: TGTGCCAGCAGCCGGGGACAGGTTGTCGACGAGCAGTACTTC.

The chain is built from TRBV4-1 and TRBJ1-5; D is unclear. Between the trimmed V and J ends, which lost 1 base and 0 bases, there was a span of 7 bases. The germline gives CDR1 MGHRA, CDR2 YSYEKL. The CDR3 is 15 amino acids. The CDR3 sequence is CASSQASDSNQPQHF. CDR3 nucleotide sequence: TGCGCCAGCAGCCAAGCAAGTGATAGCAATCAGCCCCAGCATTTT.

V gene TRBV2 combines with J gene TRBJ2-7; D possibly corresponds to TRBD1 (6 bases). V was pared by 3 bases and J by 0 bases, with 12 bases between. The CDR3 has 15 amino acids. Germline V gene data show CDR1 as SNHLY and CDR2 as FYNNEI. DNA of the CDR3: TGTGCCAGCAGTGAGGGACACTCCAGCTCCTACGAGCAGTACTTC. It encodes CASSEGHSSSYEQYF.

The chain is built from TRBV6-2 or TRBV6-3 and TRBJ2-6; possible D gene TRBD1, 6 bases. This CDR3 is 17 amino acids long. V lost 5 bases and J lost 0, with 14 bases in between. Germline loops: CDR1 MNHEY, CDR2 SVGEGT. CDR3 amino acids: CASSEGHPASGANVLTF. CDR3 DNA sequence: TGTGCCAGCAGTGAGGGACACCCTGCCTCTGGGGCCAACGTCCTGACTTTC.

This clone showed up just a few times. The rearrangement uses TRBV5-1 and TRBJ1-5, with D hard to call. Trimming shortened V by 0 bases and J by 2 bases, and 6 bases separated the two germline ends. This CDR3 spans 14 amino acids. Germline-derived CDR1 and CDR2 are SGHRS and YFSETQ. This chain's CDR3 is CASSLAGGNQPQHF. The DNA of the CDR3 is TGCGCCAGCAGCTTGGCCGGGGGCAATCAGCCCCAGCATTTT.

The chain recombines TRBV3-1 (or the pseudogene TRBV3-2) with TRBJ2-1; D unclear. Deletions cut 6 bases from V and 4 bases from J, with 4 bases between. Germline V gene sequence: CDR1 LGHDT, CDR2 YNNKEL (reference sequence). This CDR3 region has 11 residues. This chain's CDR3 is CASRNYNEQFF. The CDR3 bases are TGTGCCAGCAGGAATTACAATGAGCAGTTCTTC.

The V gene is TRBV3-1 (or the pseudogene TRBV3-2), the J gene TRBJ1-1; D is unresolved. The V end lost 2 bases, the J end lost 3 bases, and 7 bases lay between the germline ends. CDR1 LGHDT and CDR2 YNNKEL come from the germline V gene (reference sequence). The CDR3 extends over 13 amino acids. CDR3 DNA: TGTGCCAGCAGCCAATGGGGTGACACTGAAGCTTTCTTT. It yields the protein CASSQWGDTEAFF.

This sequence joins TRBV11-1 and TRBJ1-5; no reliable D call. Trimming shortened V by 2 bases and J by 4 bases, and 6 bases separated the two germline ends. The CDR3 length is 13 residues. Germline V CDR1 and CDR2: SGHAT, FQDESV (reference sequence). The CDR3 here is CASSLTENQPQHF. As DNA, the CDR3 is TGTGCCAGCAGCTTAACTGAAAATCAGCCCCAGCATTTT.

This sequence joins TRBV29-1 and TRBJ1-1; possibly TRBD1 for D (6 bases). V was clipped by 3 bases and J by 0 bases, with 11 bases between them. The length of the CDR3 is 14 residues. The V gene's germline CDR1 is SQVTM and CDR2 ANQGSEA. The CDR3 coding sequence is TGCAGCGTTGACGGGGGCGGAATGAACACTGAAGCTTTCTTT. Translating gives CSVDGGGMNTEAFF.

This rearrangement joins TRBV6-6 to TRBJ1-5; D is perhaps TRBD1 (6 bases). Looked up from germline, CDR1 is MNHNY and CDR2 is SVGAGI (reference sequence). The CDR3 covers 14 residues. Trimming pared 0 bases from V and 5 bases from J, leaving 8 bases between. The CDR3 loop reads CASSYSGQHQPQHF. Written as DNA, the CDR3 is TGTGCCAGCAGTTACTCGGGACAACATCAGCCCCAGCATTTT.

The CDR3 DNA is TGTGCCAGCAGCTCAGACAGGGAGGAAAAACTGTTTTTT. As protein: CASSSDREEKLFF. The V and J genes are TRBV7-9 and TRBJ1-4, with TRBD1 matching 7 bases. Germline V gives CDR1 SEHNR, CDR2 FQNEAQ (reference sequence). The V segment lost 4 bases and the J segment 8 bases; nucleotides outside the gene matches: 4. The length of the CDR3 is 13 residues. Filled out from reference TRBV7-9 and TRBJ1-4, the complete variable domain reads DTGVSQNPRHKITKRGQNVTFRCDPISEHNRLYWYRQTLGQGPEFLTYFQNEAQLEKSRLLSDRFSAERPKGSFSTLEIQRTEQGDSAMYLCASSSDREEKLFFGSGTQLSVL.

This clone was observed a few times. The chain joins TRBV7-9 to TRBJ2-7, with 7 nucleotides matching TRBD1. Germline V gives CDR1 SEHNR, CDR2 FQNEAQ (reference sequence). V lost 5 bases, J lost 3 bases, and 7 bases stayed unmatched. The CDR3 consists of 14 residues. CDR3 protein: CASSPRQGDYEQYF. CDR3 sequence (DNA): TGTGCCAGCAGCCCCCGACAGGGAGACTACGAGCAGTACTTC.